This T cell receptor beta chain is from a study of vaccination effects on CD4 cells after COVID-19. Study-wide context: Post-vaccine draws lagged the second dose by a median of 72 days.

Study results and caveats: Only a single clone (1 of 255 vaccine-induced clones in healthy vaccinees) cross-reacted with common cold coronaviruses.

Sequencing was preceded by expansion of antigen-specific CD4+ T cells with viral peptide pools in the ViraFEST assay. With about ten days of culture completed, CD4+ T cells were isolated. Each participant received a vaccine that was either BNT162b2 or mRNA-1273, given as two doses. In the vaccine recipients, nucleocapsid antibodies were negative and there was no prior SARS-CoV-2 infection. As to this clone: Its antigen is unknown.

Trimming shortened V by 5 bases and J by 0 bases, and 12 bases separated the two germline ends. CDR3 length: 15 amino acids. Germline V lookup: CDR1 SGHTA, CDR2 FQGNSA. TCRdb's table, derived via immunoSEQ multiplex PCR, lists solely in-frame clones and lacks some. The data contain about 66,000 clones, roughly 79% of them singletons. This chain uses TRBV7-2 with TRBJ2-3; D possibly corresponds to TRBD2 (6 bases). The clonotype comes from a human donor who received a COVID-19 vaccine. The input for sequencing was CD4+ T cells from PBMCs cultured with HCoV-OC43 spike peptides, taken after COVID-19 vaccination. Subset of the sample: HCoV-OC43 spike overlapping peptide pool stimulation. The CDR3 loop reads CASSPQSGSTDTQYF. For the CDR3, the DNA is TGTGCCAGCAGCCCGCAAAGCGGGAGCACAGATACGCAGTATTTT.